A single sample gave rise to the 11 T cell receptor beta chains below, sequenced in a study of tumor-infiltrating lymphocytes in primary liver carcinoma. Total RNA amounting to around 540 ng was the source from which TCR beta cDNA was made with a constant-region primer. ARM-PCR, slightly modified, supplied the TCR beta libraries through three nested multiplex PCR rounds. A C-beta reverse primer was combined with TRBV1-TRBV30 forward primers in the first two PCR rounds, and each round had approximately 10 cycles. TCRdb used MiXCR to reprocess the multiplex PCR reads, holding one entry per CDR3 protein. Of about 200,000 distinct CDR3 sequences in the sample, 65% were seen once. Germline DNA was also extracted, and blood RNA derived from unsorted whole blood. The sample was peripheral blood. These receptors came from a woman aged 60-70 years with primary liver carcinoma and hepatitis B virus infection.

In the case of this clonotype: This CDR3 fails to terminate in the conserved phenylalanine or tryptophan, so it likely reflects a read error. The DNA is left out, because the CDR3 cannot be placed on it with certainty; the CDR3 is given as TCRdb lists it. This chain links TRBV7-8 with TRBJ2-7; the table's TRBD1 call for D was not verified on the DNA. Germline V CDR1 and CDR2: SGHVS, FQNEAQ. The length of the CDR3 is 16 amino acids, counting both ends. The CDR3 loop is CASSPRTDLSFHEQCL.

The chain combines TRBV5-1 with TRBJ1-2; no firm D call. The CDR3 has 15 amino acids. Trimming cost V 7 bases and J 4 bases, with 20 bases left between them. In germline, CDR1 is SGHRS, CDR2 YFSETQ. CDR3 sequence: CASPQRAGRCYGYTF. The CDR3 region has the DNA TGCGCCAGCCCACAACGGGCGGGAAGATGCTATGGCTACACCTTC.

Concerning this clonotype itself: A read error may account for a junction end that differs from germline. This CDR3 is CATSDRTGGSYNGQFF. CDR3 bases: TGTGCCACCAGTGATAGAACAGGGGGCTCCTACAATGGGCAGTTCTTC. The J gene is TRBJ2-1, the V gene TRBV24-1, with 9 positions matching TRBD1. The CDR3 runs 16 residues. Germline CDR1 is KGHDR and CDR2 is SFDVKD.

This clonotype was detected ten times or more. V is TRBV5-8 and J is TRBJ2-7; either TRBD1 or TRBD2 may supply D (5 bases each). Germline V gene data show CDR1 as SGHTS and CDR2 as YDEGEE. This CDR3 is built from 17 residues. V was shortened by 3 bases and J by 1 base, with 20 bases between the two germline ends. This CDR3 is CASSSSSRGWGSYEQYF. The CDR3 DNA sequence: TGTGCCAGCAGCTCGTCCTCTAGGGGTTGGGGGTCCTACGAGCAGTACTTC.

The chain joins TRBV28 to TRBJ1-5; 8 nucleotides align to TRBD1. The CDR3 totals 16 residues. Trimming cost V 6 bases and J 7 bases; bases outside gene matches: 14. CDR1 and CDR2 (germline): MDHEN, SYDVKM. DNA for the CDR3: TGTGCCAGCAGCCAGGGTGGGACAGGCCCCGGGCAGCCCCAGCATTTT. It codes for CASSQGGTGPGQPQHF.

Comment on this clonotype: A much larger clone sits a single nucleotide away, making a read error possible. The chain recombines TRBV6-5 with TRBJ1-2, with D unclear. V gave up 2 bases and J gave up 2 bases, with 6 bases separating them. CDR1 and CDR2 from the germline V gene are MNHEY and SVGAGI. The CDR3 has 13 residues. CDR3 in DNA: TGTGCCAGCAGTTACGACGCCAACTATGGCTACACCTTC. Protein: CASSYDANYGYTF.

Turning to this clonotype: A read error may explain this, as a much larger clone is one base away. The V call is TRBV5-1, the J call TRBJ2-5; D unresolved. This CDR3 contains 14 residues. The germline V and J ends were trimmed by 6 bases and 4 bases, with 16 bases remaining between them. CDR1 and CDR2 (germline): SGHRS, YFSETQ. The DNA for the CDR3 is TGCGCCAGCATCAAAGACTTTGGCGGAGAGACCCAGTACTTC. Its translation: CASIKDFGGETQYF.

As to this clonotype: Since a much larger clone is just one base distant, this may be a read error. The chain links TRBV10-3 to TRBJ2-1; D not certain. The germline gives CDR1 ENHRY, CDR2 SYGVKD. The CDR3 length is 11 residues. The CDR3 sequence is CAISSANERFF. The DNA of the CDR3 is TGTGCCATCAGTTCGGCCAATGAGCGGTTCTTC.

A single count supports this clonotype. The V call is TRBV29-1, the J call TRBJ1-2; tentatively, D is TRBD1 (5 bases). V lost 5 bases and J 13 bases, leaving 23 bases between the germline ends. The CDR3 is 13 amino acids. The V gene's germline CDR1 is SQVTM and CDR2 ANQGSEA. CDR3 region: CSVTRGMTDGLTF. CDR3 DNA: TGCAGCGTTACGAGGGGAATGACTGATGGCCTCACCTTC. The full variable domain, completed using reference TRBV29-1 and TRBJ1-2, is SAVISQKPSRDICQRGTSLTIQCQVDSQVTMMFWYRQQPGQSLTLIATANQGSEATYESGFVIDKFPISRPNLTFSTLTVSNMSPEDSSIYLCSVTRGMTDGLTFGSGTRLTVV.

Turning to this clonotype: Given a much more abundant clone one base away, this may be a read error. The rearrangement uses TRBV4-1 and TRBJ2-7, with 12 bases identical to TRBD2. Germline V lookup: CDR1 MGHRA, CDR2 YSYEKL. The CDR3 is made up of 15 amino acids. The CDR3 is CASSQPTSGRYDQYF. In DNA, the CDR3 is TGCGCCAGCAGCCAACCGACTAGCGGGAGATACGATCAGTACTTC.

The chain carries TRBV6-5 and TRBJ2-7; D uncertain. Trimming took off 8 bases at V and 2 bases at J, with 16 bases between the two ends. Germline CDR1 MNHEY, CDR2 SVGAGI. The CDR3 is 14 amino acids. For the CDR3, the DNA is TGTGCCAGCCATCAGACGGCTACAACCTACGAGCAGTACTTC. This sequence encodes CASHQTATTYEQYF.